These 16 T cell receptor beta chains originate from one sample sequenced in a study of OX40 agonist ivuxolimab in advanced cancers. Sequencing was performed with immunoSEQ multiplex PCR; in TCRdb, only in-frame clones are kept and a portion is missing. This table holds around 47,000 clones, more than 75% found once. The input for sequencing was CD4+ or CD8+ T cells sorted from blood, taken in a trial of the OX40 agonist ivuxolimab. The receptors were sampled from an adult with an advanced solid tumor such as melanoma, head and neck, liver or kidney cancer.

The gene calls are TRBV5-1 and TRBJ2-2, with 8 nucleotides matching TRBD1. In germline, CDR1 is SGHRS, CDR2 YFSETQ. This CDR3 is built from 16 residues. The J segment lost 7 bases and the V segment lost 4 bases, leaving 12 bases of the junction unmatched. CDR3 loop: CASSLGGTGDDGELFF. The CDR3 DNA reads TGCGCCAGCAGCCTAGGGGGGACAGGAGACGACGGGGAGCTGTTTTTT.

This rearrangement joins TRBV27 to TRBJ2-7; 7 positions match TRBD1. V trimming: 8 bases; J trimming: 3 bases; junction bases outside the gene matches: 10. The CDR3 loop spans 14 amino acids. The germline V gene has CDR1 MNHEY and CDR2 SMNVEV (reference sequence). CDR3 DNA sequence: TGTGCCAGCGGCCGGGACAGAGCTAACTACGAGCAGTACTTC. Protein sequence: CASGRDRANYEQYF.

Here the CDR3 reads CASSLHGRSNTGELFF. The DNA of the CDR3 is TGTGCCAGCAGCTTACACGGACGTTCGAACACCGGGGAGCTGTTTTTT. This chain links TRBV7-6 with TRBJ2-2; D is ambiguous. Trimming shortened V by 2 bases and J by 0 bases, and 10 bases separated the two germline ends. Germline-derived CDR1 and CDR2 are SGHVS and FNYEAQ. The CDR3 consists of 16 residues.

The chain has TRBV4-1 and TRBJ2-5; TRBD2 aligns across 7 bases. Germline V gene data show CDR1 as MGHRA and CDR2 as YSYEKL. The CDR3 runs 15 residues. V trimming: 0 bases; J trimming: 1 base; junction bases outside the gene matches: 2. The CDR3 nucleotides are TGCGCCAGCAGCCAAGATCTAGCGGCCCAAGAGACCCAGTACTTC. Its translation: CASSQDLAAQETQYF.

The chain recombines TRBV6-5 with TRBJ2-5, with D maybe TRBD2 (6 bases). CDR3 length: 12 residues. Germline CDR1 reads MNHEY; CDR2 reads SVGAGI. The V end lost 4 bases, the J end lost 10 bases, and 13 bases lay between the germline ends. CDR3 in DNA: TGTGCCAGCAGTTTTTCCCCGGGGGACCAGTACTTC. This encodes CASSFSPGDQYF.

The V call is TRBV5-4, the J call TRBJ2-7; 7 bases match TRBD1. Germline V gene sequence: CDR1 SGHNT, CDR2 YYREEE (reference sequence). The CDR3 loop spans 13 amino acids. V shed 1 base and J 2 bases; nucleotides not matched to a gene: 0. The CDR3 is CASSLQGAYEQYF. In nucleotides, the CDR3 is TGTGCCAGCAGCTTGCAGGGGGCCTACGAGCAGTACTTC.

The genes are TRBV6-5 and TRBJ2-5, with TRBD2 identical over 8 bases. With 6 bases clipped from V and 4 bases from J, the junction kept 1 base outside the gene matches. Looked up from germline, CDR1 is MNHEY and CDR2 is SVGAGI. This CDR3 is 12 amino acids long. In nucleotides, the CDR3 is TGTGCCAGCAGCGGGGGGGGAGAGACCCAGTACTTC. Protein: CASSGGGETQYF.

The chain recombines TRBV7-9 with TRBJ2-7; D gene ambiguous. The CDR3 spans 13 residues. V was cut by 5 bases and J by 4 bases, with 12 bases left in between. The germline V gene encodes CDR1 SEHNR and CDR2 FQNEAQ (reference sequence). The DNA for the CDR3 is TGTGCCAGCAGCACAACCCCTACGTACGAGCAGTACTTC. Its protein product is CASSTTPTYEQYF.

In this sample, this clone is medium-sized (0.01 to 0.1%). The chain links TRBV7-8 to TRBJ1-1; D is undetermined. Germline V CDR1 and CDR2: SGHVS, FQNEAQ. Trimming pared 1 base from V and 2 bases from J, leaving 8 bases between. This CDR3 has 14 amino acids. The CDR3 DNA reads TGTGCCAGCAGCTTAGGTCATTTTAACACTGAAGCTTTCTTT. Its translation: CASSLGHFNTEAFF.

The chain uses TRBV7-2 and TRBJ2-3; 10 bases line up with TRBD2. The CDR3 spans 15 residues. V lost 6 bases and J lost 2; bases outside the gene matches: 5. Looked up from germline, CDR1 is SGHTA and CDR2 is FQGNSA. The CDR3 sequence: CASRFSGGYTDTQYF. The DNA for the CDR3 is TGTGCCAGCAGGTTTAGCGGGGGGTACACAGATACGCAGTATTTT. Complete variable domain (other parts from reference TRBV7-2 and TRBJ2-3): GAGVSQSPSNKVTEKGKDVELRCDPISGHTALYWYRQSLGQGLEFLIYFQGNSAPDKSGLPSDRFSAERTGGSVSTLTIQRTQQEDSAVYLCASRFSGGYTDTQYFGPGTRLTVL.

V is TRBV10-3 and J is TRBJ1-2, with TRBD1 identical over 8 bases. This CDR3 is 16 amino acids long. J was trimmed by 7 bases and V by 4 bases; bases with no gene match: 14. Germline CDR1 is ENHRY and CDR2 is SYGVKD. In DNA, the CDR3 is TGTGCCATCAGTGCCCCCTCAGCAGGGGGCGAGGGTGGCTACACCTTC. This sequence encodes CAISAPSAGGEGGYTF.

V usage is TRBV28 and J usage is TRBJ1-1; D is possibly TRBD1 (6 bases). V was cut by 7 bases and J by 4 bases, with 13 bases left in between. The germline V gene has CDR1 MDHEN and CDR2 SYDVKM. The CDR3 length is 13 residues. The CDR3 loop is CASTFRGSTEAFF. CDR3 DNA sequence: TGTGCCAGCACTTTCAGGGGTAGCACTGAAGCTTTCTTT.

The chain has TRBV5-5 and TRBJ1-1; no clear D. The CDR3 is made up of 14 amino acids. Trimming stripped 0 bases from V and 0 bases from J, with 6 bases between. Germline-derived CDR1 and CDR2 are SGHKS and YYEKEE (reference sequence). The CDR3 nucleotides read TGTGCCAGCAGCTTGGCACGGGTGAACACTGAAGCTTTCTTT. Protein sequence: CASSLARVNTEAFF.

V is TRBV11-3 and J is TRBJ1-2; D not resolved. The germline gives CDR1 SGHNT, CDR2 YENEEA. The CDR3 runs to 13 residues. Trimming took 2 bases from V and 0 from J, leaving 4 bases between them. Here the CDR3 reads CASSLRANYGYTF. CDR3 DNA sequence: TGTGCCAGCAGCTTAAGGGCTAACTATGGCTACACCTTC.

This rearrangement joins TRBV7-8 to TRBJ2-1; D is unresolved. CDR3 size: 15 residues. CDR1 and CDR2 (germline): SGHVS, FQNEAQ. The V and J ends lost 1 base and 3 bases respectively, with 10 bases between them. The CDR3 DNA reads TGTGCCAGCAGCTTAGGTAGCCAATACTACAATGAGCAGTTCTTC. This codes for CASSLGSQYYNEQFF.

The gene calls are TRBV6-5 and TRBJ1-5, with 7 bases lining up with TRBD1. The J segment lost 6 bases and the V segment lost 6 bases, leaving 8 bases of the junction unmatched. Germline values: CDR1 MNHEY, CDR2 SVGAGI. The CDR3 loop spans 14 amino acids. CDR3 coding DNA: TGTGCCAGCAGGAACAGGGGAAATAGTCAGCCCCAGCATTTT. This gives the protein CASRNRGNSQPQHF.